Listed below are T cell receptor beta chains from one sample, sequenced in a study of cytomegalovirus exposure and HLA in healthy donors. Method: immunoSEQ multiplex PCR; TCRdb's copy keeps in-frame clones and lacks some. Here the sample spans approximately 150,000 clones, 81% being singletons. The sequencing input was PBMCs. The receptors were gathered from a man between 50 and 59 years old in good health and CMV-seropositive. Each CDR3 is given with its conserved first and last residue. Fields, in order: clone size, D gene, J gene, V gene, CDR3 protein, CDR3 DNA. The D gene is left open where the match is weak. Some rows mark clone size as missing; the rest say once, few, many or name a class of expanded clone.

abundance: NA
d_gene: TRBD2
j_gene: TRBJ2-3
v_gene: TRBV18
CDR3aa: CASSPLSTSGSSTDTQYF
CDR3nt: TGTGCCAGCTCACCACTCTCTACTAGCGGGAGTAGCACAGATACGCAGTATTTT

abundance: NA
d_gene: NA
j_gene: TRBJ2-1
v_gene: TRBV7-8
CDR3aa: CASSPRVTYNEQFF
CDR3nt: TGTGCCAGCAGCCCCCGGGTTACCTACAATGAGCAGTTCTTC

abundance: NA
d_gene: TRBD1
j_gene: TRBJ1-5
v_gene: TRBV28
CDR3aa: CASSSPALSGQGDQPQHF
CDR3nt: TGTGCCAGCAGTTCCCCTGCCCTCTCGGGACAGGGGGACCAGCCCCAGCATTTT

abundance: once
d_gene: TRBD2
j_gene: TRBJ2-7
v_gene: TRBV18
CDR3aa: CASSSATSGSLEQYF
CDR3nt: TGTGCCAGCTCATCCGCTACTAGCGGGAGCCTCGAGCAGTACTTC

abundance: NA
d_gene: NA
j_gene: TRBJ1-5
v_gene: TRBV6-1
CDR3aa: CASSERDSYSNQPQHF
CDR3nt: TGTGCCAGCAGTGAAAGGGACTCTTATAGCAATCAGCCCCAGCATTTT

abundance: NA
d_gene: TRBD2
j_gene: TRBJ2-3
v_gene: TRBV7-6
CDR3aa: CASSFSGGVYTQYF
CDR3nt: TGTGCCAGCAGCTTCAGCGGGGGGGTCTATACGCAGTATTTT

abundance: NA
d_gene: NA
j_gene: TRBJ2-1
v_gene: TRBV27
CDR3aa: CASSFRDSLYNEQFF
CDR3nt: TGTGCCAGCAGTTTCCGGGACTCCTTATACAATGAGCAGTTCTTC

abundance: few
d_gene: TRBD2
j_gene: TRBJ2-3
v_gene: TRBV7-6
CDR3aa: CASSLLAGGTSTDTQYF
CDR3nt: TGTGCCAGCAGCTTACTAGCGGGAGGCACCAGCACAGATACGCAGTATTTT

abundance: NA
d_gene: NA
j_gene: TRBJ2-1
v_gene: TRBV10-3
CDR3aa: CAISRQELYNEQFF
CDR3nt: TGTGCCATCAGTAGACAGGAGTTATACAATGAGCAGTTCTTC

abundance: NA
d_gene: TRBD2
j_gene: TRBJ2-7
v_gene: TRBV5-5
CDR3aa: CASSEPGLAAYEQYF
CDR3nt: TGTGCCAGCAGCGAACCGGGACTAGCGGCCTACGAGCAGTACTTC

abundance: NA
d_gene: TRBD1
j_gene: TRBJ2-7
v_gene: TRBV5-1
CDR3aa: CASSSFGQGAYEQYF
CDR3nt: TGCGCCAGCAGCTCCTTCGGACAGGGCGCCTACGAGCAGTACTTC

abundance: few
d_gene: TRBD1
j_gene: TRBJ1-2
v_gene: TRBV7-9
CDR3aa: CASSSGQGAGYGYTF
CDR3nt: TGTGCCAGCAGCTCCGGACAGGGGGCGGGCTATGGCTACACCTTC

abundance: NA
d_gene: NA
j_gene: TRBJ2-7
v_gene: TRBV7-8
CDR3aa: CASSLIVSLGEQYF
CDR3nt: TGTGCCAGCAGCTTAATAGTCTCGCTCGGCGAGCAGTACTTC

abundance: few
d_gene: TRBD1
j_gene: TRBJ1-1
v_gene: TRBV5-4
CDR3aa: CASSAGQYNTEAFF
CDR3nt: TGTGCCAGCAGCGCGGGACAGTACAACACTGAAGCTTTCTTT

abundance: NA
d_gene: NA
j_gene: TRBJ1-2
v_gene: TRBV14
CDR3aa: CASSQSFPTIYGYTF
CDR3nt: TGTGCCAGCAGCCAAAGCTTCCCAACGATCTATGGCTACACCTTC

abundance: NA
d_gene: TRBD2
j_gene: TRBJ2-1
v_gene: TRBV27
CDR3aa: CASSRGLAATEQFF
CDR3nt: TGTGCCAGCAGTCGGGGACTAGCCGCGACTGAGCAGTTCTTC

abundance: NA
d_gene: TRBD2
j_gene: TRBJ2-3
v_gene: TRBV5-4
CDR3aa: CASSPQREAITDTQYF
CDR3nt: TGTGCCAGCAGCCCTCAGCGGGAGGCTATCACAGATACGCAGTATTTT

abundance: NA
d_gene: NA
j_gene: TRBJ1-1
v_gene: TRBV18
CDR3aa: CASSPQGLENTEAFF
CDR3nt: TGTGCCAGCTCACCACAGGGGCTGGAGAACACTGAAGCTTTCTTT

abundance: NA
d_gene: TRBD1
j_gene: TRBJ1-6
v_gene: TRBV6-5
CDR3aa: CASRGTDNSPLHF
CDR3nt: TGTGCCAGCAGGGGGACAGATAATTCACCCCTCCACTTT

abundance: once
d_gene: TRBD2
j_gene: TRBJ2-5
v_gene: TRBV6-5
CDR3aa: CASSPSGLASQYF
CDR3nt: TGTGCCAGCAGTCCTAGCGGGCTAGCCTCCCAGTACTTC

abundance: NA
d_gene: TRBD1
j_gene: TRBJ2-3
v_gene: TRBV30
CDR3aa: CAWTSGRQGALGRPQYF
CDR3nt: TGTGCCTGGACTTCTGGACGACAGGGGGCGCTGGGCCGCCCGCAGTATTTT

abundance: NA
d_gene: NA
j_gene: TRBJ1-2
v_gene: TRBV11-2
CDR3aa: CASSRYPADSYGYTF
CDR3nt: TGTGCCAGCAGCCGCTACCCTGCTGATAGCTATGGCTACACCTTC

abundance: NA
d_gene: NA
j_gene: TRBJ2-3
v_gene: TRBV4-1
CDR3aa: CASSRTGGTDTQYF
CDR3nt: TGCGCCAGCAGCCGTACGGGGGGCACAGATACGCAGTATTTT

abundance: NA
d_gene: NA
j_gene: TRBJ2-5
v_gene: TRBV6-1
CDR3aa: CATRVGENRAQYF
CDR3nt: TGTGCCACCCGGGTAGGGGAAAACAGGGCCCAGTACTTC

abundance: NA
d_gene: TRBD2
j_gene: TRBJ2-3
v_gene: TRBV5-4
CDR3aa: CASSFGPSRGVMQYF
CDR3nt: TGTGCCAGCAGCTTCGGACCTAGCCGGGGGGTTATGCAGTATTTT

abundance: NA
d_gene: TRBD1
j_gene: TRBJ2-3
v_gene: TRBV13
CDR3aa: CASSRTGGTDTQYF
CDR3nt: TGTGCCAGCAGCAGGACAGGGGGCACAGATACGCAGTATTTT

abundance: NA
d_gene: NA
j_gene: TRBJ1-1
v_gene: TRBV7-3
CDR3aa: CASSPGLNTEAFF
CDR3nt: TGTGCCAGCAGCCCAGGCCTGAACACTGAAGCTTTCTTT

abundance: NA
d_gene: TRBD1
j_gene: TRBJ2-3
v_gene: TRBV7-6
CDR3aa: CASSLAGRGRTDTQYF
CDR3nt: TGTGCCAGCAGCTTAGCGGGCAGGGGGAGAACGGATACGCAGTATTTT

abundance: once
d_gene: NA
j_gene: TRBJ2-7
v_gene: TRBV11-3
CDR3aa: CASSLSGVTYEQYF
CDR3nt: TGTGCCAGCAGCCTATCCGGGGTAACCTACGAGCAGTACTTC

abundance: NA
d_gene: TRBD1
j_gene: TRBJ2-7
v_gene: TRBV29-1
CDR3aa: CSVSWGQGWDEQYF
CDR3nt: TGCAGCGTTAGTTGGGGACAGGGATGGGACGAGCAGTACTTC

abundance: NA
d_gene: TRBD1
j_gene: TRBJ2-1
v_gene: TRBV9
CDR3aa: CASSVGTGGFLDEQFF
CDR3nt: TGTGCCAGCAGCGTAGGGACAGGGGGCTTTCTAGATGAGCAGTTCTTC

abundance: NA
d_gene: NA
j_gene: TRBJ1-1
v_gene: TRBV6-5
CDR3aa: CASSYSAGNTEAFF
CDR3nt: TGTGCCAGCAGTTATTCAGCAGGGAACACTGAAGCTTTCTTT

abundance: NA
d_gene: NA
j_gene: TRBJ2-3
v_gene: TRBV9
CDR3aa: CASTSTPWSTDTQYF
CDR3nt: TGTGCCAGCACCTCAACTCCGTGGTCCACAGATACGCAGTATTTT

abundance: NA
d_gene: NA
j_gene: TRBJ1-1
v_gene: TRBV4-1
CDR3aa: CASSQGQNTEAFF
CDR3nt: TGCGCCAGCAGCCAAGGACAGAACACTGAAGCTTTCTTT

abundance: NA
d_gene: TRBD1
j_gene: TRBJ2-5
v_gene: TRBV5-4
CDR3aa: CASSKGQGETQYF
CDR3nt: TGTGCCAGCAGCAAAGGACAGGGTGAGACCCAGTACTTC

abundance: NA
d_gene: NA
j_gene: TRBJ2-6
v_gene: TRBV25-1
CDR3aa: CASSEYRSGANVLTF
CDR3nt: TGTGCCAGCAGTGAATACCGCTCTGGGGCCAACGTCCTGACTTTC

abundance: NA
d_gene: TRBD1
j_gene: TRBJ1-4
v_gene: TRBV7-6
CDR3aa: CASSLGTGISTNEKLFF
CDR3nt: TGTGCCAGCAGCTTAGGGACAGGGATATCAACTAATGAAAAACTGTTTTTT

abundance: NA
d_gene: TRBD1
j_gene: TRBJ2-5
v_gene: TRBV6-5
CDR3aa: CASSYSTGRGQETQYF
CDR3nt: TGTGCCAGCAGTTACTCGACTGGCAGGGGGCAAGAGACCCAGTACTTC

abundance: NA
d_gene: NA
j_gene: TRBJ2-1
v_gene: TRBV5-4
CDR3aa: CASSPAGGGSEQFF
CDR3nt: TGTGCCAGCAGCCCTGCCGGAGGAGGGTCTGAGCAGTTCTTC

abundance: NA
d_gene: NA
j_gene: TRBJ2-3
v_gene: TRBV7-9
CDR3aa: CASSLWGSGTDTQYF
CDR3nt: TGTGCCAGCAGCTTATGGGGCAGCGGCACAGATACGCAGTATTTT

abundance: few
d_gene: TRBD2
j_gene: TRBJ2-5
v_gene: TRBV5-1
CDR3aa: CASSLETSGIEETQYF
CDR3nt: TGCGCCAGCAGCTTGGAGACTAGCGGGATAGAGGAGACCCAGTACTTC

abundance: NA
d_gene: NA
j_gene: TRBJ1-1
v_gene: TRBV5-4
CDR3aa: CASSTGKGNTEAFF
CDR3nt: TGTGCCAGCAGCACAGGGAAGGGGAACACTGAAGCTTTCTTT

abundance: NA
d_gene: TRBD1
j_gene: TRBJ2-7
v_gene: TRBV10-2
CDR3aa: CASSDFRDRQYF
CDR3nt: TGCGCCAGCAGTGACTTCCGGGACAGGCAGTACTTC

abundance: NA
d_gene: NA
j_gene: TRBJ2-1
v_gene: TRBV7-8
CDR3aa: CASSLARDEQFF
CDR3nt: TGTGCCAGCAGCTTAGCCAGGGATGAGCAGTTCTTC

abundance: once
d_gene: NA
j_gene: TRBJ1-2
v_gene: TRBV30
CDR3aa: CAWSAESRLGYGYTF
CDR3nt: TGTGCCTGGAGTGCCGAGAGTCGGCTAGGCTATGGCTACACCTTC

abundance: NA
d_gene: TRBD1
j_gene: TRBJ1-1
v_gene: TRBV7-2
CDR3aa: CASSQRQGNTEAFF
CDR3nt: TGTGCCAGCAGCCAACGACAGGGGAACACTGAAGCTTTCTTT

abundance: NA
d_gene: TRBD1
j_gene: TRBJ1-1
v_gene: TRBV19
CDR3aa: CASRNRGRGDTEAFF
CDR3nt: TGTGCCAGTAGGAACAGGGGGCGCGGGGACACTGAAGCTTTCTTT

abundance: NA
d_gene: NA
j_gene: TRBJ1-2
v_gene: TRBV7-9
CDR3aa: CASSPEGETVYGYTF
CDR3nt: TGTGCCAGCAGTCCTGAAGGAGAAACCGTCTATGGCTACACCTTC

abundance: NA
d_gene: NA
j_gene: TRBJ2-3
v_gene: TRBV6-6
CDR3aa: CASRIPADTQYF
CDR3nt: TGTGCCAGCAGGATCCCGGCAGATACGCAGTATTTT

abundance: NA
d_gene: TRBD1
j_gene: TRBJ1-1
v_gene: TRBV18
CDR3aa: CASSPTGADTEAFF
CDR3nt: TGTGCCAGCTCACCGACAGGGGCGGACACTGAAGCTTTCTTT

abundance: NA
d_gene: TRBD1
j_gene: TRBJ2-7
v_gene: TRBV5-4
CDR3aa: CASSLAGTGGTEQYF
CDR3nt: TGTGCCAGCAGCTTGGCCGGGACAGGGGGGACGGAGCAGTACTTC

abundance: NA
d_gene: TRBD1
j_gene: TRBJ2-7
v_gene: TRBV6-5
CDR3aa: CASSSTGGYEQYF
CDR3nt: TGTGCCAGCAGTTCGACAGGGGGGTACGAGCAGTACTTC

abundance: NA
d_gene: NA
j_gene: TRBJ2-7
v_gene: TRBV9
CDR3aa: CASSARIMRGLSYEQYF
CDR3nt: TGTGCCAGCAGCGCCCGAATCATGCGTGGACTCTCCTACGAGCAGTACTTC